This TCR beta chain is drawn from a study of T cell responses to AZD1222 COVID-19 vaccine (dated by TCRdb to about 2021). Background for the entire study: AZD1222 recipients given second doses at about 4 weeks or at about 12 weeks were pooled, since spike-specific TCR depth and breadth were not found to differ between the two schedules. A total of more than 230 trial participants underwent TCR sequencing, of whom about 200 had received two doses of AZD1222 and 26 had received two doses of the MenACWY control vaccine. Trial participants were enrolled by age into 18-55, 56-69 and 70-plus year subgroups, with approximately 160, 26 and 62 TCR-sequenced participants respectively.

Turning to this clone: There is no known antigen for this receptor. No base-level quality is on record; no much larger clone is a single base apart.

General study outcomes and caveats: Only five to seven AZD1222 recipients were SARS-CoV-2 seropositive at baseline, limiting conclusions about previously exposed vaccinees. Spike-specific TCR breadth and depth rose significantly after two AZD1222 doses compared with day 0 and with MenACWY recipients. Most participants were white British and females outnumbered males, and the authors suggested that clonal diversity may have been underestimated. Vaccine-associated CD4 TCRs spanned the whole spike protein, with dominant responses in regions 160-218 and 743-854. Epitopes outside the regions mutated in the B.1.351 and B.1.1.7 variants were reportedly recognized by nearly half of the unique spike-specific TCRs. The 56-69-year group was small, and its depth increase did not reach significance, likely because of low power. Because no day 14 peak-response samples were available, the repertoires could be characterized only after the peak T cell response.

The CDR3 regions of human TCRbeta chains were subjected to immunosequencing. In the original analysis: Repertoire TCRs were matched against a reference library of SARS-CoV-2-specific TCRs generated with the MIRA antigen-specificity platform. Breadth meant the fraction of unique TCRs that were SARS-CoV-2-associated, whereas depth meant the fraction of total T cells that were SARS-CoV-2-associated. Each spike-specific TCR was assigned to its reactive spike region and to a CD4 or CD8 class using the MIRA data. Log10-transformed breadth and depth values were compared by one-way ANOVA with Sidak's multiple comparisons tests. TCRdb mirrors the immuneACCESS table, restricted to in-frame sequences. Some clones are absent from its copies; in checked studies, under half trace to an unresolved V gene, and the reason for the others is unknown. Clone size and V and J calls were adopted from that table, with D and trimming inferred from the DNA. For this sample the table gives more than 95,000 clones, of which 80% to 90% were detected only once. The ten largest make up more than 8% of the sample.

Read against the paper, the sample's time point label means: baseline before first vaccination. The vaccinee samples were drawn from two UK trials, COV001 and COV002, one of which was a single-blind randomized controlled phase 2/3 trial testing AZD1222 (ChAdOx1 nCoV-19) in healthy adults. For TCRbeta chain sequencing, PBMC samples were collected from trial participants at day 0 and at day 28 after the second dose. The CDR3 covers 13 residues, taking in both the cysteine and the phenylalanine. Of all the DNA, just the CDR3 is kept, 39 bases in frame from base 1. CDR1 SGHNT and CDR2 YYREEE were looked up in the germline V gene (reference sequence). Between the V and J ends, shortened by 7 bases and 0 bases respectively, the junction contains 9 bases.

The receptor was isolated from an adult in good health. The chain couples TRBV5-4 to TRBJ2-3; the D gene lacks a confident call. This specimen was peripheral blood, taken on day 0 of AZD1222 vaccination. At the DNA level, the sequence is TGTGCCAGCTTAATGTCTAGCACAGATACGCAGTATTTT. This encodes CASLMSSTDTQYF.